The rows below give T cell receptor beta chains drawn from one sample of a study of tumor and adjacent non-tumor tissue in lung cancer. TCRdb re-called the multiplex PCR reads through MiXCR, storing one row per CDR3 protein. The profile shows over 40,000 distinct CDR3 sequences, about 79% of them singletons. The material sequenced was distant non-tumor lung tissue. The receptors were sampled from a woman aged 60-75 years with non-small cell lung cancer. Both conserved end residues are part of each CDR3. Each record gives: clone size, J gene, D gene, V gene, CDR3 DNA, CDR3 protein. A D gene is named only where the DNA matches it firmly. Size is stated for part of the rows, as once, few or many counts, or as a class when the clone is expanded.

clone size: .
J gene: TRBJ1-1
D gene: .
V gene: TRBV29-1
CDR3 DNA: TGCTGCGTCGAACCTCATGGGAGCACTGAAGCTTTCTTT
CDR3 protein: CCVEPHGSTEAFF

clone size: .
J gene: TRBJ2-1
D gene: .
V gene: TRBV29-1
CDR3 DNA: TGCATCGTTCCGGAACAGGGTGACAATGAGCAGTTCTTC
CDR3 protein: CIVPEQGDNEQFF

clone size: .
J gene: TRBJ1-5
D gene: .
V gene: TRBV6-5
CDR3 DNA: TGTGCCAACATTAGCCTAAGAGGGCCTAGGGACAATCAGCCCCAGCATTTT
CDR3 protein: CANISLRGPRDNQPQHF

clone size: .
J gene: TRBJ1-2
D gene: TRBD1
V gene: TRBV12-5
CDR3 DNA: TGTGTTAGTGGTTTAGGACAGGGGGCTTTTGACTACACCTTC
CDR3 protein: CVSGLGQGAFDYTF

clone size: few
J gene: TRBJ2-5
D gene: TRBD1
V gene: TRBV24-1
CDR3 DNA: TGTACCACCAGTGATGGGACAGGGGGCGCGGAGACCCAGTACTTC
CDR3 protein: CTTSDGTGGAETQYF

clone size: medium-sized
J gene: TRBJ1-1
D gene: .
V gene: TRBV29-1
CDR3 DNA: TGCAGCACCGGACAGAATATGAACACTGAAGCTTTCTTT
CDR3 protein: CSTGQNMNTEAFF

clone size: .
J gene: TRBJ2-3
D gene: .
V gene: TRBV11-3
CDR3 DNA: TGTGCCAGCGGCTTAGACGAGATCTATACGCAATATTTT
CDR3 protein: CASGLDEIYTQYF

clone size: .
J gene: TRBJ2-1
D gene: TRBD2
V gene: TRBV30
CDR3 DNA: TGTGCCTGGAGAGGACTAGCGGGAATATGTGAGCAGTTCTTC
CDR3 protein: CAWRGLAGICEQFF

clone size: .
J gene: TRBJ1-2
D gene: .
V gene: TRBV11-2
CDR3 DNA: TGTGCCAGCAGCGCGGGTTTCTATGGCTACACCTTC
CDR3 protein: CASSAGFYGYTF

clone size: .
J gene: TRBJ2-3
D gene: TRBD1
V gene: TRBV30
CDR3 DNA: TGTGCCCGGAGTAAGGGACAGGGTACAGATACGCAATATTTT
CDR3 protein: CARSKGQGTDTQYF

clone size: .
J gene: TRBJ2-2
D gene: .
V gene: TRBV11-3
CDR3 DNA: TGTGCCAGCAGTCCCATCGGGACAGTGGGCGGGGAGCTTTTTTTT
CDR3 protein: CASSPIGTVGGELFF

clone size: .
J gene: TRBJ2-5
D gene: .
V gene: TRBV6-5
CDR3 DNA: TGTGCCAGCAGTCGGACCGGGGGTCAGAAGATCCAGTACTTC
CDR3 protein: CASSRTGGQKIQYF

clone size: .
J gene: TRBJ2-7
D gene: .
V gene: TRBV6-2/TRBV6-3
CDR3 DNA: TGTACCAGCACGAGCGACGTGGGTTCCTACGAGCATTACTTC
CDR3 protein: CTSTSDVGSYEHYF

clone size: .
J gene: TRBJ2-1
D gene: TRBD2
V gene: TRBV6-2/TRBV6-3
CDR3 DNA: TGTGCCAGGAGCTCACTAACTAGCGGGAGGACCCCCGCCTACAATGAGCAGTTCTTC
CDR3 protein: CARSSLTSGRTPAYNEQFF

clone size: .
J gene: TRBJ2-3
D gene: .
V gene: TRBV28
CDR3 DNA: TGTGCCAGCAGTTCCGTAACTGGGCGGGGATACACAGATACGCAGTATTTT
CDR3 protein: CASSSVTGRGYTDTQYF

clone size: .
J gene: TRBJ2-3
D gene: .
V gene: TRBV6-2/TRBV6-3
CDR3 DNA: TGTGCCAGCAGTTATCGCAGGGAGACAGATACGCAGTATTTT
CDR3 protein: CASSYRRETDTQYF

clone size: .
J gene: TRBJ1-1
D gene: .
V gene: TRBV4-3
CDR3 DNA: TGCGCCAGCAGCCAAAAGGTCGAGTACACTAAAGCTTTCTTT
CDR3 protein: CASSQKVEYTKAFF